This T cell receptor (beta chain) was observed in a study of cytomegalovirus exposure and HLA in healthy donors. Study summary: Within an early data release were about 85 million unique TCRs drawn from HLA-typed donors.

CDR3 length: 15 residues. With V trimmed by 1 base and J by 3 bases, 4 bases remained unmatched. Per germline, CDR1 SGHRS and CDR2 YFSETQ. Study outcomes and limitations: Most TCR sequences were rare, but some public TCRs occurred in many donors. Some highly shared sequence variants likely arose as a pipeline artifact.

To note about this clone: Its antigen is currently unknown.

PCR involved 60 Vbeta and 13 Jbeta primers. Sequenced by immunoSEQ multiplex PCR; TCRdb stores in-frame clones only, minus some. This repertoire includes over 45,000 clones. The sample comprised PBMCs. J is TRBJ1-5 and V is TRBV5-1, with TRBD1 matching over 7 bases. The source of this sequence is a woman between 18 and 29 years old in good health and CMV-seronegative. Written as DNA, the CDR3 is TGCGCCAGCAGCTTGCGGGGACAGCCCAATCAGCCCCAGCATTTT. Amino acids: CASSLRGQPNQPQHF.